This passage covers 17 T cell receptor beta chains from one sample sequenced in a study of low-dose radiotherapy and immunotherapy resistance in tumors. Time point meaning: after trial treatment. Treatment described: LDRT plus nivolumab, ipilimumab, low-dose cyclophosphamide and aspirin (RACIN trial). Priming of first-strand cDNA relied on TRAV- and TRBV-specific primers (covering alpha and beta chains). Amplification, which lasted 20 to 25 PCR cycles, used a constant-region primer and V-primer adapter to amplify TCRs. From the reads, TCRdb called clonotypes with MiXCR, one entry per CDR3 protein. The table records tens of thousands of distinct CDR3 sequences, roughly 19% of them present only once. The material was PBMCs, obtained after low-dose radiotherapy plus immunotherapy. All receptors derive from a female donor with ovarian cancer.

This clonotype has a count of ten or more. In DNA, the CDR3 is TGTGCCAGCAGCCCCAATGTCAGATCGGAGACTGAAGCTTTCTTT. It is translated as CASSPNVRSETEAFF. The chain has TRBV3-1 and TRBJ1-1, with D hard to call. The CDR3 is made up of 15 amino acids. V was shortened by 4 bases and J by 5 bases, with 17 bases between the two germline ends. Germline V gives CDR1 LGHDT, CDR2 YNNKEL (reference sequence).

This clonotype was found many times. The rearrangement uses TRBV10-3 and TRBJ2-3; possibly TRBD2 for D (6 bases). This CDR3 is built from 16 residues. Trimming took off 0 bases at V and 3 bases at J, with 13 bases between the two ends. The germline CDR1 and CDR2 sequences are ENHRY and SYGVKD. The CDR3 is CAISESGGSWTDTQYF. The CDR3 DNA reads TGTGCCATCAGTGAGTCGGGAGGAAGTTGGACAGATACGCAGTATTTT.

The chain couples TRBV25-1 to TRBJ2-7; the D gene could be TRBD1 or TRBD2 (5 bases each). The germline CDR1 and CDR2 sequences are MGHDK and SYGVNS. V lost 3 bases, J lost 5 bases, and 11 bases lay in between. The CDR3 is 13 residues long. Here the CDR3 reads CASSDWDRDEQYF. The CDR3 DNA reads TGTGCCAGCAGTGATTGGGACCGGGACGAGCAGTACTTC.

In this sample, this clonotype turned up many times. The chain uses TRBV6-2 or TRBV6-3 and TRBJ2-3, with D tentatively TRBD2 (5 bases). Germline V gene sequence: CDR1 MNHEY, CDR2 SVGEGT. V gave up 6 bases and J gave up 5 bases, with 18 bases separating them. The CDR3 has 15 residues. The CDR3, as DNA: TGTGCCAGCAGATCTTCTGGAGGTCGGGGAGATACGCAGTATTTT. This translates into CASRSSGGRGDTQYF.

This clonotype was counted ten times or more. CDR3 residues: CASSTQGYSYEQYF. In nucleotides, the CDR3 is TGTGCCAGTAGCACACAGGGGTACTCCTACGAGCAGTACTTC. The gene calls are TRBV19 and TRBJ2-7, with 7 bases lining up with TRBD1. With V trimmed by 6 bases and J by 0 bases, 5 bases remained unmatched. This CDR3 is 14 amino acids long. The germline gives CDR1 LNHDA, CDR2 SQIVND (reference sequence).

In this sample, this clonotype turned up many times. One end of the junction varies from germline; a read error may be responsible. V is TRBV7-7 and J is TRBJ2-2; possibly TRBD2 for D (5 bases). CDR3 length: 14 amino acids. The germline V gene has CDR1 SSHAT and CDR2 FNYEAQ (reference sequence). The chain's CDR3 is CASSLERGTGELFF. The CDR3 coding sequence is TGTGCTAGCAGCTTAGAACGGGGCACCGGGGAGCTGTTTTTT.

This clonotype occurred many times. V gene TRBV30 combines with J gene TRBJ1-6; D possibly corresponds to TRBD1 (5 bases). The V and J ends lost 3 bases and 0 bases respectively, with 12 bases between them. This CDR3 is 16 amino acids long. Germline values: CDR1 GTSNPN, CDR2 SVGIG (reference sequence). DNA for the CDR3: TGTGCCTGGAGCCGGGGCCCGAGCTCCTATAATTCACCCCTCCACTTT. It yields the protein CAWSRGPSSYNSPLHF.

This rearrangement joins TRBV5-6 to TRBJ2-3; the D is unclear. Germline V gene data show CDR1 as SGHDT and CDR2 as YYEEEE. Trimming cost V 4 bases and J 4 bases, with 7 bases left between them. This CDR3 is built from 12 residues. Here the CDR3 DNA reads TGTGCCAGCAGCCGAAGGCCAGATACGCAGTATTTT. It translates to CASSRRPDTQYF.

The rearrangement links TRBV29-1 to TRBJ2-1; a possible D gene is TRBD2 (6 bases). The CDR3 loop spans 13 amino acids. V lost 6 bases, J lost 0 bases, and 9 bases lay in between. CDR1 is SQVTM, CDR2 ANQGSEA, per germline. CDR3 sequence (DNA): TGCAGCGTGGCCGGGAGCTCCTACAATGAGCAGTTCTTC. This encodes CSVAGSSYNEQFF.

This chain uses TRBV19 with TRBJ2-1; tentative D call: TRBD2 (6 bases). Germline CDR1 LNHDA, CDR2 SQIVND (reference sequence). With 5 bases removed from V and 7 bases from J, the gap between germline ends came to 9 bases. CDR3 length: 12 amino acids. CDR3 amino acids: CASSSAGNEQFF. The CDR3 region has the DNA TGTGCCAGTAGTTCAGCGGGTAATGAGCAGTTCTTC.

V is TRBV3-1 and J is TRBJ1-5; 7 bases map to TRBD1. The V gene end was trimmed by 1 base and the J gene end by 6 bases; junction bases not matched to a gene: 9. Germline V gives CDR1 LGHDT, CDR2 YNNKEL (reference sequence). The CDR3 has 16 amino acids. CDR3 sequence reads: CASSQGRQGSGQPQHF. As DNA, the CDR3 is TGTGCCAGCAGCCAAGGTAGACAGGGTTCCGGTCAGCCCCAGCATTTT.

In its sample, this clonotype was seen many times. CDR3 residues: CATSDTDRVDQPQHF. The CDR3 DNA follows: TGTGCCACCAGTGACACGGACAGGGTCGATCAGCCCCAGCATTTT. The chain uses TRBV24-1 and TRBJ1-5, with 8 positions matching TRBD1. V dropped 4 bases and J dropped 5; count of bases not matched to a gene: 6. Germline values: CDR1 KGHDR, CDR2 SFDVKD. The CDR3 consists of 15 residues.

This clonotype was detected many times. The chain couples TRBV29-1 to TRBJ1-4; weak D call: TRBD1 (6 bases). V shed 6 bases and J shed 4 bases, with 15 bases lying between them. The germline CDR1 and CDR2 sequences are SQVTM and ANQGSEA. CDR3 length: 14 residues. Written as DNA, the CDR3 is TGCAGCGTCGCCGGGACAACTATTAATGAAAAACTGTTTTTT. It codes for CSVAGTTINEKLFF.

This clonotype occurred many times. V gene TRBV5-1 combines with J gene TRBJ2-7, with 9 bases that match TRBD1. Per the germline V gene, CDR1 is SGHRS and CDR2 is YFSETQ. Trimming cost V 3 bases and J 6 bases; bases outside gene matches: 4. The CDR3 is made up of 13 amino acids. CDR3 coding DNA: TGCGCCAGCAGCTCGGGACAGGGCGTCGAGCAGTACTTC. Translating gives CASSSGQGVEQYF.

In its sample, this clonotype was seen a few times. V is TRBV20-1 and J is TRBJ1-5; D is undetermined. Germline CDR1 DFQATT, CDR2 SNEGSKA (reference sequence). The ends were cut back, 5 bases at V and 7 bases at J, with 18 bases in the middle. This CDR3 has 14 amino acids. CDR3 loop: CSAPAGGRDQPQHF. The CDR3 coding sequence is TGCAGTGCTCCAGCTGGAGGACGAGACCAGCCCCAGCATTTT.

This clonotype was seen repeatedly, ten times or more. The chain carries TRBV5-6 and TRBJ2-3; D unclear. Trimming removed 1 base at V and 0 bases at J, with 12 bases between. The CDR3 spans 16 residues. Germline V gives CDR1 SGHDT, CDR2 YYEEEE. The CDR3 is CASSLFASESTDTQYF. The CDR3, as DNA: TGTGCCAGCAGCTTGTTCGCTAGTGAAAGCACAGATACGCAGTATTTT.

This clonotype was seen many times. This chain connects TRBV11-2 to TRBJ2-6; D uncertain. V lost 2 bases and J lost 0, with 2 bases in between. Germline lookup yields CDR1 SGHAT and CDR2 FQNNGV. This CDR3 region has 14 residues. CDR3 residues: CASSLSSGANVLTF. The CDR3 DNA reads as TGTGCCAGCAGCTTAAGCTCTGGGGCCAACGTCCTGACTTTC.